The T cell receptor beta chain described here comes from a study of OX40 agonist ivuxolimab in advanced cancers. Study background: Dose-escalation patients' cancers were hepatocellular carcinoma, melanoma, renal cell or head and neck cancer.

Measured with immunoSEQ multiplex PCR; TCRdb has only the in-frame clones, and not every one. The sample lists 80,000 or so clones, more than 85% occurring once. Germline values: CDR1 SGHRS, CDR2 YFSETQ. V trimming: 3 bases; J trimming: 4 bases; junction bases outside the gene matches: 9. CDR3 length equals 16 residues. V is TRBV5-1 and J is TRBJ2-3, with 9 bases lining up with TRBD2. The sample consisted of CD4+ or CD8+ T cells sorted from blood, taken in a trial of the OX40 agonist ivuxolimab. This TCR derives from an adult with an advanced solid tumor such as melanoma, head and neck, liver or kidney cancer. CDR3: CASSSYSGGPPDTQYF. The CDR3 DNA follows: TGCGCCAGCAGCTCTTATAGCGGGGGCCCCCCAGATACGCAGTATTTT. The complete variable domain, with remaining parts taken from reference TRBV5-1 and TRBJ2-3, reads KAGVTQTPRYLIKTRGQQVTLSCSPISGHRSVSWYQQTPGQGLQFLFEYFSETQRNKGNFPGRFSGRQFSNSRSEMNVSTLELGDSALYLCASSSYSGGPPDTQYFGPGTRLTVL.